This TCR beta chain appears in the sequencing data of a study of identical twins. At least ten counts were recorded for this clonotype. Its antigen is not known. One entry per CDR3 protein, called by TCRdb with MiXCR from the 5' RACE reads. The profile shows about 700,000 distinct CDR3 sequences, around 8.3% of them singletons. The CDR3 is 15 amino acids. V was clipped by 2 bases and J by 2 bases, with 12 bases between them. CDR1 and CDR2 from the germline V gene are SGHDT and YYEEEE. Findings of the study overall: Analyses based on zero insertions could be partly confounded by invariant MAIT and iNKT cells.

Everyone who gave samples was a healthy Caucasian. These data were likewise used in another study, on yellow fever vaccine responses in identical twins.

This receptor was obtained from a woman between 18 and 29 years old in good health. The sample consisted of PBMCs. The gene calls are TRBV5-6 and TRBJ2-3, with D possibly being TRBD1 or TRBD2 (5 bases each). The CDR3 protein is CASSFAYGATDTQYF. The CDR3 DNA follows: TGTGCCAGCAGCTTTGCGTACGGGGCCACAGATACGCAGTATTTT.